This entry is about one T cell receptor beta chain. The antigen is unknown. This sample was taken from a study of T cells in Graves' hyperthyroidism and ophthalmopathy. Study outcomes and limitations: Ophthalmopathy was separated from stable hyperthyroidism by a 13 V-J model. Appearing also in blood were most of the thyroid clonotypes expanded above 0.001.

CDR1 and CDR2 (germline): SGHDN, FVKESK. This CDR3 contains 16 residues. Trimming took off 1 base at V and 3 bases at J, with 15 bases between the two ends. Each diagnosis was grounded in clinical symptoms, serum thyroxine and TRAb, thyroid ultrasound, and orbital computed tomography. The CDR3 regions of TCR beta were amplified from RNA transcripts. TCR CDR3 regions were first amplified by RT-PCR with HTBI primers. TCRdb ran MiXCR on the multiplex PCR reads and lists one entry per CDR3 protein. Of 600,000 or so distinct CDR3 sequences in the sample, just over 45% were seen once. The source of this sequence is a woman aged 18-29 years with Graves' hyperthyroidism. This chain links TRBV14 with TRBJ2-5; either TRBD1 or TRBD2 may supply D (5 bases each). The specimen sequenced was peripheral blood or thyroid tissue (not recorded which). CDR3 in DNA: TGTGCCAGCAGCCAAGGAGCCACCGGGGCCGAAGAGACCCAGTACTTC. It is translated as CASSQGATGAEETQYF.